Listed below are T cell receptor beta chains from one sample, sequenced in a study of tumor and adjacent non-tumor tissue in lung cancer. MiXCR, run by TCRdb on the multiplex PCR reads, gives a single entry per CDR3 protein. The sample shows about 100,000 distinct CDR3 sequences, 60% to 80% of them seen only once. Sequencing used distant non-tumor lung tissue. Receptor source: a man aged 25 to 40 with non-small cell lung cancer. CDR3s leave out the opening cysteine and the closing phenylalanine or tryptophan.

V gene	CDR3 length	J gene	CDR3 protein
TRBV4-1	15	TRBJ1-1	ASSHPTRTDLSAEAS
TRBV5-1	14	TRBJ2-1	ASSPQGGVNYNEQF
TRBV10-3	12	TRBJ2-7	TILDTDRYHERY
TRBV20-1	12	TRBJ1-4	SAPRPSPNEKLF
TRBV12-3/TRBV12-4	11	TRBJ2-7	ARSWVRDYEQY
TRBV9	11	TRBJ2-1	ASSSDVDNEQF
TRBV7-9	13	TRBJ2-3	ASRIAGGPTDMQY
TRBV20-1	13	TRBJ2-7	SATPGTSSSFEQY
TRBV11-2	13	TRBJ2-7	ASSRGGGSSYAQY
TRBV6-5	14	TRBJ2-3	ASSYSAGGMADTQY
TRBV6-4	12	TRBJ2-3	ANSEEGVTDTQY
TRBV29-1	10	TRBJ1-2	SVERSEYGYT
TRBV10-3	15	TRBJ2-6	AIRDHRDSSGANVPT
TRBV10-3	12	TRBJ2-5	AIRSGGADETQY
TRBV11-3	14	TRBJ2-3	ASSPRAGGGTDTQY
TRBV11-2	12	TRBJ2-4	ASSYRCGKNNQY
TRBV29-1	13	TRBJ1-3	SMPDDRGRGNTIY
TRBV4-1	12	TRBJ2-7	TSSQDTGRGEQY
TRBV6-5	15	TRBJ2-6	ASSSNTLWAGPNVLT
TRBV29-1	12	TRBJ2-5	NTSLGGAQETLY
TRBV4-3	15	TRBJ2-3	ASSQDIGVGGTDTQY
TRBV11-3	10	TRBJ2-1	ASSRNRNEQF
TRBV10-3	11	TRBJ2-5	AISDGGCATQY
TRBV11-3	11	TRBJ1-1	ASSPRGDTEAF
TRBV6-2/TRBV6-3	12	TRBJ1-5	ASCSGQGQQPQH
TRBV6-2/TRBV6-3	15	TRBJ2-2	ANSYSRTASNAGELF
TRBV10-3	11	TRBJ2-5	AIKGQGGETQH
TRBV19	13	TRBJ2-1	ASRIREGVQYEQF
TRBV20-1	13	TRBJ2-4	SASTRPLAKNVQY
TRBV20-1	13	TRBJ2-1	SAMTGISVLHEQF
TRBV20-1	13	TRBJ2-1	SARGDLIDGNEQF
TRBV18	11	TRBJ2-1	ASSQYRDNEQF
TRBV11-2	15	TRBJ1-3	ASSGRDTQVPGNTIY
TRBV2	11	TRBJ2-1	ASSYTTYNEQF
TRBV20-1	12	TRBJ1-1	SARETGKYTEAF
TRBV6-6	14	TRBJ2-5	ASSYYGTGGEETQY
TRBV4-3	12	TRBJ1-1	TSSQDKWLTEAF